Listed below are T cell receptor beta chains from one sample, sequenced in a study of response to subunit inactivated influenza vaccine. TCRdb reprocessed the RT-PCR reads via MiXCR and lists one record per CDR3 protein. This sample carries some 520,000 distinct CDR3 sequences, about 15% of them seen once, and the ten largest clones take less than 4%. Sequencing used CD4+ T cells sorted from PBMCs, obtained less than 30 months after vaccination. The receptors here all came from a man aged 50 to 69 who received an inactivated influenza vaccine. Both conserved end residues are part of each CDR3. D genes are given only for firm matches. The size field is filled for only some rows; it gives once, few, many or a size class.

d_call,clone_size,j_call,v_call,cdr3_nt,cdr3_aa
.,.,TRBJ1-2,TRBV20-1,TGCAGTGCGGTGACGATGGGTGAATATGGCTACACCTTC,CSAVTMGEYGYTF
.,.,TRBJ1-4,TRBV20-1,TGCAGTGCTAGAGATCTTCCGGGACGTTCTAATGAAAAACTGTTTTTT,CSARDLPGRSNEKLFF
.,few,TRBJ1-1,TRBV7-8,TGTGCCAGCAGCTTATCCAGACAGGAGAACACTGAAGCTTTCTTT,CASSLSRQENTEAFF
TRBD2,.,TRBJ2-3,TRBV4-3,TGCGCCAGCAGCCAAGAAGCGGGGGGTTCCACAGATACGCAGTATTTT,CASSQEAGGSTDTQYF
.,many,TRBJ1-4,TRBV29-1,TGCAGCGTGGGGGATAATGAAAAACTGTTTTTT,CSVGDNEKLFF
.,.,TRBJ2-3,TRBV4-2,TGTGCCAGCAGCCAGGCCCGGGACTTGCTCCTATTGAGCACAGATACGCAGTATTTT,CASSQARDLLLLSTDTQYF
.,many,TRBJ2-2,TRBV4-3,TGCGCCAGCAGCCAAGATTTAAGTTACACCGGGGAGCTGTTTTTT,CASSQDLSYTGELFF
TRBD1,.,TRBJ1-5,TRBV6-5,TGTGCCAGCAGTTCTGACCACAGGGGGGTAGAGGGGACCCAGCATTTT,CASSSDHRGVEGTQHF
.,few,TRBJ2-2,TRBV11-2,TGTGCCAGCGGTTGGCGTGGGGGGAGCGCCGGGGAGCTGTTTTTT,CASGWRGGSAGELFF
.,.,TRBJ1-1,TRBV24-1,TGTGCCACCAGTGGGGCCCAGGGTCGTGAAGCTTTCTTT,CATSGAQGREAFF
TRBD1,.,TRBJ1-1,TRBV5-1,TGCGCCAGCAGCGTAACAGGGGTAGGGATAACTGAAGCTTTCTTT,CASSVTGVGITEAFF
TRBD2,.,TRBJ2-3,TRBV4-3,TGCGCCAGCAGCCACGACACCGGGACTAGCGGGGGGTCAGATACGCAGTATTTT,CASSHDTGTSGGSDTQYF
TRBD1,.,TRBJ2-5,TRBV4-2,TGTGCCAGCAAACCTCACGGGACAGGGAGCGAGACCCAGTACTTC,CASKPHGTGSETQYF
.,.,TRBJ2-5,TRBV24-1,TGTGCCACCAGTGATTTGAGGACAGCGGCCCAGTACTTC,CATSDLRTAAQYF
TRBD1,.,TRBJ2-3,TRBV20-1,TGCAGTGCTCCCGACAGGGCGGCAAGCACAGATACGCAGTATTTT,CSAPDRAASTDTQYF
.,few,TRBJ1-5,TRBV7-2,TGTGCCAGCAGCTTTGGGATAAGCAATCAGCCCCAGCATTTT,CASSFGISNQPQHF
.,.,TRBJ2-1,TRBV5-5,TGTGCCAGCAGCTGGGACGGTAATTACAATGAGCAGTTCTTC,CASSWDGNYNEQFF
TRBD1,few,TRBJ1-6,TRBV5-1,TGCGCCAGCACCTTGCGGGGACAGCTAAATTCACCCCTCCACTTT,CASTLRGQLNSPLHF
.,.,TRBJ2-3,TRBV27,TGTGCCAGCAGATCGGTGGGAGGCACAGATACGCAGTATTTT,CASRSVGGTDTQYF
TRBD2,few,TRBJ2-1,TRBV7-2,TGTGCCAGCAGCACCCCCGGGACTAGGGCCAATGAGCAGTTCTTC,CASSTPGTRANEQFF
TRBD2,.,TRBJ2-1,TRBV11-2,TGTGCCAGCAGCTTTATCCTAGCGGGTCGCAATGAGCAGTTCTTC,CASSFILAGRNEQFF
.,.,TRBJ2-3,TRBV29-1,TGCAGCGTAGTAGGGACCGCCTACACAGATACGCAGTATTTT,CSVVGTAYTDTQYF
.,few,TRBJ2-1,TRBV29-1,TGCAGCGGTCGCGGGGCAGGAGGGGGGGGCCTTGAGCAGTTCTTC,CSGRGAGGGGLEQFF
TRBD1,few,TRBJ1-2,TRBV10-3,TGTGCCGGATGCCGGGACAGGGTTGGTTATGGCTACACCTTC,CAGCRDRVGYGYTF
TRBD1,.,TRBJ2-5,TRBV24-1,TGTGCCACGGGCGGGACAGGTCAAGAGACCCAGTACTTC,CATGGTGQETQYF